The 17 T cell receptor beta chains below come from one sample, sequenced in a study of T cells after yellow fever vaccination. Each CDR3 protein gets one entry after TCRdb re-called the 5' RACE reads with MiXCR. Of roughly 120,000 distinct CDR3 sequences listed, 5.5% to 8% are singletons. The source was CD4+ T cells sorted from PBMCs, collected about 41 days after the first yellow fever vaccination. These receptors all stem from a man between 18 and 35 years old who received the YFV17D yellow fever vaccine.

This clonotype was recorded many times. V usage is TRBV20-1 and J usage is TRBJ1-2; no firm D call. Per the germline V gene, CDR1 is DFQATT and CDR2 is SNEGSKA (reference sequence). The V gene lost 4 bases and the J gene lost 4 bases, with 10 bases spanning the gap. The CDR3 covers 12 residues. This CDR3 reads CSAKEGPYGYTF. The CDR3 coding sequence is TGCAGTGCTAAGGAAGGGCCCTATGGCTACACCTTC.

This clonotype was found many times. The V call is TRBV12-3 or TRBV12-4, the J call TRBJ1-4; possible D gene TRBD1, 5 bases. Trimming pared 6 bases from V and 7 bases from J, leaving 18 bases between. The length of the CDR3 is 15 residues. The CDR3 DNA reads TGTGCCAGCAGCCCTTCGACAGTGGTCTTTGAAAAACTGTTTTTT. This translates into CASSPSTVVFEKLFF.

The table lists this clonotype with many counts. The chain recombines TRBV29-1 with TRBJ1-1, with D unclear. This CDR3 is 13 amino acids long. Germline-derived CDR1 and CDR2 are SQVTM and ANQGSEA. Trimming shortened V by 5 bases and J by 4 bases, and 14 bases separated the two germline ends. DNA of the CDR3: TGCAGCGTTACCAGGCAGCCCCCCACTGAAGCTTTCTTT. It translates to CSVTRQPPTEAFF.

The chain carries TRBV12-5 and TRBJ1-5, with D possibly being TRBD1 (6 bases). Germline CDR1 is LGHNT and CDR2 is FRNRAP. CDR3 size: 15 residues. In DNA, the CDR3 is TGTGCCAGCTGTAAAGGGGGGTATAGCAATCAGCCCCAGCATTTT. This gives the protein CASCKGGYSNQPQHF.

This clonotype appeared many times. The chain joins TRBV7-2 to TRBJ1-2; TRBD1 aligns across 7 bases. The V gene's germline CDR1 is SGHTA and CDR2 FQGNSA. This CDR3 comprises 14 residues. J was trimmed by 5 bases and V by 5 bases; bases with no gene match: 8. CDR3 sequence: CASSPAGRGYGYTF. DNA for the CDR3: TGTGCCAGCAGCCCCGCGGGCAGGGGGTATGGCTACACCTTC.

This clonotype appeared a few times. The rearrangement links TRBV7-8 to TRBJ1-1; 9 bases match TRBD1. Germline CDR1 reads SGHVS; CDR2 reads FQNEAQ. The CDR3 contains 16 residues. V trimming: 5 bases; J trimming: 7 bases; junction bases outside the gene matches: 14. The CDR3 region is CASSDNPGQGGNEAFF. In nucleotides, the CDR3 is TGTGCCAGCAGCGATAATCCGGGACAGGGAGGGAATGAAGCTTTCTTT.

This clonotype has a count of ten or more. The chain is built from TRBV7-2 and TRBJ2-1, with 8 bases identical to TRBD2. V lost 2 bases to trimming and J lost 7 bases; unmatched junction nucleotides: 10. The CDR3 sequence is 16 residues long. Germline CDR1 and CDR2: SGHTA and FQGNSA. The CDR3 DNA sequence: TGTGCCAGCAGCTTACTCCCCTTCGGGGGGGCAAATGAGCAGTTCTTC. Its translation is CASSLLPFGGANEQFF.

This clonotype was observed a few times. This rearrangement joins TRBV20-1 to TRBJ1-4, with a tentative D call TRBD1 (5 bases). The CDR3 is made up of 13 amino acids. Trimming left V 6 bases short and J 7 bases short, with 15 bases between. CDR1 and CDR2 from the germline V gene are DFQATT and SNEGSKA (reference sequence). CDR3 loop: CSARGAGVEKLFF. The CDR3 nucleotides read TGCAGTGCCCGCGGGGCGGGAGTTGAAAAACTGTTTTTT.

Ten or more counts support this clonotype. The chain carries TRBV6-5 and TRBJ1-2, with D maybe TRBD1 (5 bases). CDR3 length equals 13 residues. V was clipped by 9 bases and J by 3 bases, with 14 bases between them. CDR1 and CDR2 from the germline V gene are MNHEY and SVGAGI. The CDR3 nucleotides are TGTGCCAGTATCCTACGGGGCCACTATGGCTACACCTTC. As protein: CASILRGHYGYTF.

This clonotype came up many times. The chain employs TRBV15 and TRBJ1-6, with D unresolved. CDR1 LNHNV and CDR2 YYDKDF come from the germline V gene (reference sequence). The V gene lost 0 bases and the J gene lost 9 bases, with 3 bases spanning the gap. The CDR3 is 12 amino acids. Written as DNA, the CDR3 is TGTGCCACCAGCAGAGATCTTTCACCCCTCCACTTT. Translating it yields CATSRDLSPLHF.

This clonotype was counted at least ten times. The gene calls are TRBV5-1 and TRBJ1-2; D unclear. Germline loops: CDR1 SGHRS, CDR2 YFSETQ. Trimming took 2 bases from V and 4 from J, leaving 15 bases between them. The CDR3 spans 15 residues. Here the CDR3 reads CASSLVERDPYGYTF. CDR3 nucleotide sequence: TGCGCCAGCAGCTTAGTAGAGAGAGACCCCTATGGCTACACCTTC.

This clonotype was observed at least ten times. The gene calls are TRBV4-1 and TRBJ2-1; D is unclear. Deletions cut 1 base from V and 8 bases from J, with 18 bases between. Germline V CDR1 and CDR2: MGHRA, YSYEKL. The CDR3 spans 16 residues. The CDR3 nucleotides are TGCGCCAGCAGCCAAGCTCAGCTAGTTCGGAGCGATGAGCAGTTCTTC. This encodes CASSQAQLVRSDEQFF.

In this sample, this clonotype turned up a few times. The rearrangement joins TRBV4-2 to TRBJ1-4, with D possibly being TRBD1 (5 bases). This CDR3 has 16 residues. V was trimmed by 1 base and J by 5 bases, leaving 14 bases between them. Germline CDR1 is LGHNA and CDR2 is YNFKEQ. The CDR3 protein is CASSQGVPGLNEKLFF. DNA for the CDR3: TGTGCCAGCAGCCAAGGGGTTCCGGGACTAAATGAAAAACTGTTTTTT.

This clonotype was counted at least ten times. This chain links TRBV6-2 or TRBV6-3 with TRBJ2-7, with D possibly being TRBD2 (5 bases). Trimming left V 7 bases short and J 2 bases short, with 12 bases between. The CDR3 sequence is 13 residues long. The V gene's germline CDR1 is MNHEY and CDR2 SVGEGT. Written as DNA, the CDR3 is TGTGCCAGCAACTCCGGAGGAGCCTACGAGCAGTACTTC. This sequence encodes CASNSGGAYEQYF.

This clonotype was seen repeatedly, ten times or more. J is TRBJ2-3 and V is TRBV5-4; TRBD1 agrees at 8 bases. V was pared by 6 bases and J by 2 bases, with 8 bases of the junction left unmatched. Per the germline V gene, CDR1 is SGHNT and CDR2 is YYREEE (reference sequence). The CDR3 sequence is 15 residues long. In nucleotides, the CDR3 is TGTGCCAGCAAACAGGGACAGGTAGACACAGATACGCAGTATTTT. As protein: CASKQGQVDTDTQYF. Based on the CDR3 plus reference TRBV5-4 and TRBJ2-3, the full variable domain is ETGVTQSPTHLIKTRGQQVTLRCSSQSGHNTVSWYQQALGQGPQFIFQYYREEENGRGNFPPRFSGLQFPNYSSELNVNALELDDSALYLCASKQGQVDTDTQYFGPGTRLTVL.

CDR3 coding DNA: TGTGCCATTGGCCTGGGAGCGGCGGGTAATGAGCAGTTCTTC. Translating it yields CAIGLGAAGNEQFF. The rearrangement links TRBV28 to TRBJ2-1, with D possibly matching TRBD2 (5 bases). The CDR3 consists of 14 residues. V dropped 10 bases and J dropped 7 bases, with 20 bases sitting between them. Germline values: CDR1 MDHEN, CDR2 SYDVKM.

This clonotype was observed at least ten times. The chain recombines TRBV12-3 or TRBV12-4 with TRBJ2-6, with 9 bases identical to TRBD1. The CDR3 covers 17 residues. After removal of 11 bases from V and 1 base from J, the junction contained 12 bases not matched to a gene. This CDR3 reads CASHAGQGFSGANVLTF. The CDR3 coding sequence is TGTGCCTCACACGCGGGACAGGGTTTTTCTGGGGCCAACGTCCTGACTTTC.